A single sample is the source of the 14 T cell receptor beta chains below, sequenced in a study of T-cell reconstitution after alpha-beta-depleted transplantation in children. Researchers prepared the TCRbeta library using unique molecular identifiers, the study reports. A single record per CDR3 protein comes from TCRdb applying MiXCR to the PCR reads. Among roughly 500,000 distinct CDR3 sequences listed, around 18% were seen once. This specimen consisted of PBMCs from the stem cell graft donor, obtained from the stem cell graft. Source of these receptors: a human donor who donated a stem cell graft to a child with acute lymphoblastic leukemia.

The rearrangement uses TRBV25-1 and TRBJ1-6; TRBD1 is a possible D gene (5 bases). V was clipped by 4 bases and J by 13 bases, with 14 bases between them. CDR1 is MGHDK, CDR2 SYGVNS, per germline. The CDR3 totals 13 residues. The CDR3 nucleotides read TGTGCCAGCAGTGCCAGGGCCACCGAGCCCCTCCACTTT. Translation: CASSARATEPLHF.

J is TRBJ2-1 and V is TRBV7-9; D not resolved. V dropped 5 bases and J dropped 7 bases, with 18 bases sitting between them. The CDR3 runs to 15 residues. Germline V gives CDR1 SEHNR, CDR2 FQNEAQ (reference sequence). Here the CDR3 reads CASSPAVPGGNEQFF. In nucleotides, the CDR3 is TGTGCCAGCAGCCCCGCGGTCCCCGGTGGGAATGAGCAGTTCTTC.

The J gene is TRBJ1-2, the V gene TRBV5-1; TRBD1 matches at 9 bases. The CDR3 loop spans 16 amino acids. The V gene's germline CDR1 is SGHRS and CDR2 YFSETQ. V dropped 4 bases and J dropped 4; count of bases not matched to a gene: 11. This CDR3 is CASSASGTGTLYGYTF. CDR3 bases: TGCGCCAGCAGCGCTTCCGGGACAGGGACACTCTATGGCTACACCTTC. The variable domain in full, with the rest retrieved from reference TRBV5-1 and TRBJ1-2, is KAGVTQTPRYLIKTRGQQVTLSCSPISGHRSVSWYQQTPGQGLQFLFEYFSETQRNKGNFPGRFSGRQFSNSRSEMNVSTLELGDSALYLCASSASGTGTLYGYTFGSGTRLTVV.

CDR3 amino acids: CASSFTTVQPQHF. CDR3 DNA: TGTGCCAGCAGCTTTACCACTGTTCAGCCCCAGCATTTT. The genes are TRBV12-3 or TRBV12-4 and TRBJ1-5; D remains unclear. Trimming took 6 bases from V and 6 from J, leaving 12 bases between them. CDR3 length: 13 residues.

The gene calls are TRBV20-1 and TRBJ2-5; 10 bases line up with TRBD2. The CDR3 spans 13 residues. Germline assignment: CDR1 DFQATT and CDR2 SNEGSKA (reference sequence). V lost 1 base, J lost 4 bases, and 0 bases stayed unmatched. The CDR3 reads CSARGLAGETQYF. Written as DNA, the CDR3 is TGCAGTGCTAGAGGACTAGCGGGAGAGACCCAGTACTTC.

V usage is TRBV29-1 and J usage is TRBJ1-2, with D possibly matching TRBD1 (5 bases). Germline CDR1 reads SQVTM; CDR2 reads ANQGSEA. Deletions cut 7 bases from V and 3 bases from J, with 12 bases between. The CDR3 runs 12 residues. The CDR3: CSAGDGYYGYTF. The CDR3 nucleotides are TGCAGCGCTGGGGACGGCTACTATGGCTACACCTTC.

This clonotype has at least ten counts. The V and J genes are TRBV7-6 and TRBJ2-1; 11 bases are a match to TRBD2. CDR1 and CDR2 (germline): SGHVS, FNYEAQ. The V gene end was trimmed by 6 bases and the J gene end by 6 bases; junction bases not matched to a gene: 4. The length of the CDR3 is 14 residues. CDR3: CASSILAGVNEQFF. The CDR3 coding sequence is TGTGCCAGCAGTATACTAGCGGGAGTCAATGAGCAGTTCTTC.

There are a few counts of this clonotype. The chain combines TRBV5-1 with TRBJ1-2; D remains unclear. Per the germline V gene, CDR1 is SGHRS and CDR2 is YFSETQ. V dropped 2 bases and J dropped 3 bases, with 11 bases sitting between them. This CDR3 is 14 amino acids long. The DNA of the CDR3 is TGCGCCAGCAGCTTAGGTCCAGCGGACTATGGCTACACCTTC. It translates to CASSLGPADYGYTF. The variable domain in full, with the rest retrieved from reference TRBV5-1 and TRBJ1-2, is KAGVTQTPRYLIKTRGQQVTLSCSPISGHRSVSWYQQTPGQGLQFLFEYFSETQRNKGNFPGRFSGRQFSNSRSEMNVSTLELGDSALYLCASSLGPADYGYTFGSGTRLTVV.

The rearrangement links TRBV12-3 or TRBV12-4 to TRBJ1-2; D is ambiguous. The germline V and J ends were trimmed by 6 bases and 4 bases, with 9 bases remaining between them. CDR3 length equals 12 residues. CDR3 coding DNA: TGTGCCAGCAGAGTCCCCCTCTATGGCTACACCTTC. Encoded protein: CASRVPLYGYTF.

This sequence joins TRBV20-1 and TRBJ2-2; perhaps TRBD2 as D (5 bases). Germline V gene data show CDR1 as DFQATT and CDR2 as SNEGSKA (reference sequence). The CDR3 loop spans 15 amino acids. Trimming removed 2 bases at V and 6 bases at J, with 16 bases between. The CDR3 here is CSARQPASYSGELFF. The DNA for the CDR3 is TGCAGTGCTAGACAACCCGCTAGCTATTCCGGGGAGCTGTTTTTT.

This clonotype has just a few counts. The chain is built from TRBV20-1 and TRBJ2-1, with 14 bases identical to TRBD2. J gave up 3 bases and V 3 bases, and 13 bases lay outside the gene matches. Germline-derived CDR1 and CDR2 are DFQATT and SNEGSKA (reference sequence). The CDR3 has 19 residues. The CDR3 sequence: CSARGSTSGRAEYYNEQFF. For the CDR3, the DNA is TGCAGTGCTAGGGGCTCGACTAGCGGGAGGGCCGAATACTACAATGAGCAGTTCTTC.

V gene TRBV2 combines with J gene TRBJ2-5, with TRBD1 identical over 7 bases. J lost 7 bases, V lost 6 bases, and 5 bases had no gene match. Germline CDR1 SNHLY, CDR2 FYNNEI. The CDR3 consists of 12 residues. DNA for the CDR3: TGTGCCAGCAGCCAGGGGGACGGGACCCAGTACTTC. Protein product: CASSQGDGTQYF.

J is TRBJ2-5 and V is TRBV5-1; 7 nucleotides align to TRBD1. V lost 9 bases to trimming and J lost 4 bases; unmatched junction nucleotides: 15. Germline CDR1 SGHRS, CDR2 YFSETQ. The CDR3 totals 15 residues. This CDR3 is CATAARTGERETQYF. The CDR3 nucleotides read TGCGCCACCGCCGCGAGAACAGGGGAACGAGAGACCCAGTACTTC.

This clonotype was detected a few times. The CDR3 nucleotides are TGTGCCAGCAGCCAACGGAGCAATCAGCCCCAGCATTTT. Translated, it gives CASSQRSNQPQHF. The chain links TRBV4-2 to TRBJ1-5; no definite D call. Trimming took 2 bases from V and 1 from J, leaving 3 bases between them. This CDR3 is built from 13 residues. Germline V gene lookup returns CDR1 LGHNA and CDR2 YNFKEQ.